This is a list of T cell receptor beta chains from one sample in a study of cytomegalovirus exposure and HLA in healthy donors. Sequenced by immunoSEQ multiplex PCR; TCRdb stores in-frame clones only, minus some. The profile covers approximately 110,000 clones, with 73% appearing a single time and roughly 8% taken by the ten largest. Sequencing was carried out using PBMCs. Every receptor here comes from a man in his forties in good health and CMV-seronegative. The CDR3 runs from the conserved cysteine through the conserved F or W. Each record gives: clone size, D gene, CDR3 length, V gene, J gene, CDR3 protein, CDR3 DNA. A D gene is named only where the DNA matches it firmly. The listing skips clone size in some rows; elsewhere it reads once, few, many or a size class.

clone_size: once
d_call: -
cdr3_length: 16
v_call: TRBV7-9
j_call: TRBJ1-1
cdr3_aa: CASSSRVAVMNTEAFF
cdr3_nt: TGTGCCAGCAGCTCTCGTGTGGCAGTCATGAACACTGAAGCTTTCTTT

clone_size: -
d_call: TRBD2
cdr3_length: 15
v_call: TRBV14
j_call: TRBJ2-1
cdr3_aa: CASSHRLAGRGEQFF
cdr3_nt: TGTGCCAGCAGCCATAGACTAGCGGGGAGAGGTGAGCAGTTCTTC

clone_size: -
d_call: TRBD1
cdr3_length: 16
v_call: TRBV28
j_call: TRBJ2-3
cdr3_aa: CASSLGGRGYLDTQYF
cdr3_nt: TGTGCCAGCAGTTTAGGAGGCAGGGGGTATCTAGATACGCAGTATTTT

clone_size: -
d_call: -
cdr3_length: 15
v_call: TRBV2
j_call: TRBJ1-6
cdr3_aa: CASKRGRSPSSPLHF
cdr3_nt: TGTGCCAGTAAACGAGGCCGGTCTCCGTCTTCACCCCTCCACTTT

clone_size: once
d_call: -
cdr3_length: 13
v_call: TRBV28
j_call: TRBJ2-3
cdr3_aa: CASTAGGTDTQYF
cdr3_nt: TGTGCCAGCACAGCGGGTGGCACAGATACGCAATATTTT

clone_size: -
d_call: -
cdr3_length: 13
v_call: TRBV7-9
j_call: TRBJ1-1
cdr3_aa: CASSRTANTEAFF
cdr3_nt: TGTGCCAGCAGCAGGACAGCGAACACTGAAGCTTTCTTT

clone_size: -
d_call: TRBD1
cdr3_length: 16
v_call: TRBV10-3
j_call: TRBJ1-3
cdr3_aa: CAISESQGYSGNTIYF
cdr3_nt: TGTGCCATCAGTGAATCACAGGGGTATTCTGGAAACACCATATATTTT

clone_size: -
d_call: TRBD2
cdr3_length: 16
v_call: TRBV27
j_call: TRBJ2-7
cdr3_aa: CASSVAGGLRAYEQYF
cdr3_nt: TGTGCCAGCAGTGTAGCGGGGGGGCTTAGAGCCTACGAGCAGTACTTC

clone_size: -
d_call: -
cdr3_length: 14
v_call: TRBV7-3
j_call: TRBJ1-6
cdr3_aa: CASSLEGRWGTLHF
cdr3_nt: TGTGCCAGCAGCTTAGAGGGCAGGTGGGGAACCCTCCACTTT

clone_size: -
d_call: TRBD1
cdr3_length: 19
v_call: TRBV6-1
j_call: TRBJ2-3
cdr3_aa: CASSEVGDRGALGTDTQYF
cdr3_nt: TGTGCCAGCAGTGAAGTAGGTGACAGGGGTGCATTGGGCACAGATACGCAGTATTTT

clone_size: once
d_call: TRBD1
cdr3_length: 12
v_call: TRBV5-1
j_call: TRBJ2-7
cdr3_aa: CASSWTGEEQYF
cdr3_nt: TGCGCCAGCAGCTGGACAGGGGAAGAGCAGTACTTC

clone_size: -
d_call: -
cdr3_length: 16
v_call: TRBV18
j_call: TRBJ1-6
cdr3_aa: CASSLDRSSYNSPLHF
cdr3_nt: TGTGCCAGCTCACTCGACAGGAGCTCCTATAATTCACCCCTCCACTTT

clone_size: -
d_call: TRBD1
cdr3_length: 14
v_call: TRBV5-6
j_call: TRBJ1-6
cdr3_aa: CASSRGTGDSPLHF
cdr3_nt: TGTGCCAGCAGCCGAGGGACAGGGGATTCACCCCTCCACTTT

clone_size: -
d_call: -
cdr3_length: 17
v_call: TRBV15
j_call: TRBJ2-3
cdr3_aa: CATSRSSGGLRTDTQYF
cdr3_nt: TGTGCCACCAGCAGAAGTTCCGGGGGGCTTAGGACAGATACGCAGTATTTT

clone_size: -
d_call: -
cdr3_length: 11
v_call: TRBV2
j_call: TRBJ2-7
cdr3_aa: CASSASYEQYF
cdr3_nt: TGTGCCAGCAGTGCCTCCTACGAGCAGTACTTC

clone_size: -
d_call: TRBD1
cdr3_length: 15
v_call: TRBV19
j_call: TRBJ1-6
cdr3_aa: CASMEDRGYNSPLHF
cdr3_nt: TGTGCCAGTATGGAGGACAGGGGCTATAATTCACCCCTCCACTTT

clone_size: -
d_call: -
cdr3_length: 12
v_call: TRBV25-1
j_call: TRBJ1-2
cdr3_aa: CASSLTNYGYTF
cdr3_nt: TGTGCCAGCAGTTTAACAAACTATGGCTACACCTTC

clone_size: -
d_call: -
cdr3_length: 12
v_call: TRBV5-1
j_call: TRBJ2-1
cdr3_aa: CASSWGQGASVF
cdr3_nt: -

clone_size: -
d_call: TRBD2
cdr3_length: 17
v_call: TRBV13
j_call: TRBJ2-1
cdr3_aa: CASTRGGGLAGGNEQFF
cdr3_nt: TGTGCCAGCACCCGTGGAGGGGGACTAGCGGGGGGTAATGAGCAGTTCTTC

clone_size: -
d_call: TRBD1
cdr3_length: 14
v_call: TRBV27
j_call: TRBJ1-5
cdr3_aa: CASSLGTGDQPQHF
cdr3_nt: TGTGCCAGCAGTTTAGGGACAGGGGACCAGCCCCAGCATTTT

clone_size: -
d_call: -
cdr3_length: 20
v_call: TRBV4-3
j_call: TRBJ1-6
cdr3_aa: CASTARRVGLGPSYNSPLHF
cdr3_nt: TGCGCCAGCACCGCAAGGAGAGTGGGCCTGGGGCCGTCCTATAATTCACCCCTCCACTTT

clone_size: few
d_call: TRBD2
cdr3_length: 16
v_call: TRBV5-4
j_call: TRBJ2-1
cdr3_aa: CASSPTRTSGEDEQFF
cdr3_nt: TGTGCCAGCAGCCCCACTCGGACTAGCGGGGAGGATGAGCAGTTCTTC

clone_size: few
d_call: -
cdr3_length: 13
v_call: TRBV7-2
j_call: TRBJ1-1
cdr3_aa: CASSLGGLTEAFF
cdr3_nt: TGTGCCAGCAGCTTAGGGGGGCTAACTGAAGCTTTCTTT

clone_size: -
d_call: -
cdr3_length: 12
v_call: TRBV28
j_call: TRBJ1-1
cdr3_aa: CASSLSAPEAFF
cdr3_nt: TGTGCCAGCAGTTTAAGTGCGCCAGAAGCTTTCTTT

clone_size: -
d_call: -
cdr3_length: 15
v_call: TRBV19
j_call: TRBJ1-5
cdr3_aa: CASSVGAWVNQPQHF
cdr3_nt: TGTGCCAGTAGTGTGGGGGCTTGGGTCAATCAGCCCCAGCATTTT

clone_size: -
d_call: TRBD1
cdr3_length: 15
v_call: TRBV11-3
j_call: TRBJ2-5
cdr3_aa: CASSLVGTGRETQYF
cdr3_nt: TGTGCCAGCAGCTTAGTTGGGACAGGCCGTGAGACCCAGTACTTC

clone_size: -
d_call: TRBD1
cdr3_length: 15
v_call: TRBV6-5
j_call: TRBJ1-2
cdr3_aa: CASSWFRGQTAGYTF
cdr3_nt: TGTGCCAGCAGTTGGTTCAGGGGGCAGACGGCTGGCTACACCTTC

clone_size: -
d_call: -
cdr3_length: 15
v_call: TRBV2
j_call: TRBJ2-6
cdr3_aa: CASSEGLAGANVLTF
cdr3_nt: TGTGCCAGCAGTGAAGGGTTAGCTGGGGCCAACGTCCTGACTTTC

clone_size: -
d_call: TRBD2
cdr3_length: 18
v_call: TRBV14
j_call: TRBJ2-1
cdr3_aa: CASSQVPLTSGGYNEQFF
cdr3_nt: TGTGCCAGCAGCCAAGTCCCCTTGACTAGCGGAGGATACAATGAGCAGTTCTTC

clone_size: -
d_call: TRBD2
cdr3_length: 14
v_call: TRBV7-6
j_call: TRBJ2-2
cdr3_aa: CASSLWEGTGELFF
cdr3_nt: TGTGCCAGCAGCTTATGGGAGGGCACCGGGGAGCTGTTTTTT

clone_size: -
d_call: -
cdr3_length: 14
v_call: TRBV5-1
j_call: TRBJ2-5
cdr3_aa: CASSLGAAQETQYF
cdr3_nt: TGCGCCAGCAGCTTAGGGGCAGCGCAAGAGACCCAGTACTTC